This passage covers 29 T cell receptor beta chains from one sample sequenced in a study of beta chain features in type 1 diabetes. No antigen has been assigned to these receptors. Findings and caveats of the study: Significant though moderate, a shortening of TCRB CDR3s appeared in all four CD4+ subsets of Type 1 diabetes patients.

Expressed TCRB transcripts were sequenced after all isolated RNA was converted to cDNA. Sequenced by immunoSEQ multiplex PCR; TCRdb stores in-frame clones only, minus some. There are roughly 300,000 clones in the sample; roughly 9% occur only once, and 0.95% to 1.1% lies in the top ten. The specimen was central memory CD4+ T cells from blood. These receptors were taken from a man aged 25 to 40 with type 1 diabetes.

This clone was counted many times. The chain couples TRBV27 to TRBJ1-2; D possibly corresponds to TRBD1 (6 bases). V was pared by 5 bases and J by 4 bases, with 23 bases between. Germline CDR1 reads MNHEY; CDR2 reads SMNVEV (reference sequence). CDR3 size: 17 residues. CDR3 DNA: TGTGCCAGCAGTGCCGACAGGCCTTCCATCCTATCCTATGGCTACACCTTC. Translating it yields CASSADRPSILSYGYTF.

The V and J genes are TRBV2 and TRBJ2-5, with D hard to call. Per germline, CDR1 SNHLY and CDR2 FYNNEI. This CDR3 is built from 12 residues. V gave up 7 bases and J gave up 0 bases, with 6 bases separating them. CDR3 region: CASTKYQETQYF. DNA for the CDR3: TGTGCCAGCACAAAGTACCAAGAGACCCAGTACTTC.

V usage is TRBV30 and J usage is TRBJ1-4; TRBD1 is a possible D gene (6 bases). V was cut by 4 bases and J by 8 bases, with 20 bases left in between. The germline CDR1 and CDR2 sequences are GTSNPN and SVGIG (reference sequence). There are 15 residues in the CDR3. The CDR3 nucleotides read TGTGCCTGGACTAGTGGGGGACACCGATCCGAAAAACTGTTTTTT. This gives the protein CAWTSGGHRSEKLFF.

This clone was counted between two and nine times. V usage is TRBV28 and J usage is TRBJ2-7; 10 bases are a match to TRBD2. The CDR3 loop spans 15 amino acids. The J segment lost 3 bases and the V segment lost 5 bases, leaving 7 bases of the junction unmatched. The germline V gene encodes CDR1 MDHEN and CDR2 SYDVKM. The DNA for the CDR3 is TGTGCCAGCAGTCCGAGCGGGGGGGCCTTCTACGAGCAGTACTTC. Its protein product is CASSPSGGAFYEQYF.

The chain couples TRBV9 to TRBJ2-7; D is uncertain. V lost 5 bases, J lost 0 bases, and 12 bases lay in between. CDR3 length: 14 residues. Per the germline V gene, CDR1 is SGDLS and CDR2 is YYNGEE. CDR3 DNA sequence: TGTGCCAGCAGTATAGGACCAAACTCCTACGAGCAGTACTTC. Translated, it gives CASSIGPNSYEQYF.

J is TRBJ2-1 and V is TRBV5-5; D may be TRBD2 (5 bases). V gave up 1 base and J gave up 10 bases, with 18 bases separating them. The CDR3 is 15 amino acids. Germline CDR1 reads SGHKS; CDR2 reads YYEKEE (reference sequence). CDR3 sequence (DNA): TGTGCCAGCAGCTTGAGCCAAGGGAGTCAATGGGAGCAGTTCTTC. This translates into CASSLSQGSQWEQFF.

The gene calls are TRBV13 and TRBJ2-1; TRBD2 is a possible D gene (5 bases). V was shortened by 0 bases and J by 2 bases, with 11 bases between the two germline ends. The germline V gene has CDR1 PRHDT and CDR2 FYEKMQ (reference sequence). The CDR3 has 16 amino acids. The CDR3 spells CASSLGRPAAYNEQFF. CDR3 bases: TGTGCCAGCAGCTTAGGTCGGCCAGCGGCCTACAATGAGCAGTTCTTC.

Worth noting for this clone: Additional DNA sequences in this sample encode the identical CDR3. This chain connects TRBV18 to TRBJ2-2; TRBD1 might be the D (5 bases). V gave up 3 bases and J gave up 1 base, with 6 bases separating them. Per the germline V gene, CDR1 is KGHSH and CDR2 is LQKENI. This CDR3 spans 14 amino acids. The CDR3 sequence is CASSPTVNTGELFF. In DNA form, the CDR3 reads TGTGCCAGCTCACCGACAGTGAACACCGGGGAGCTGTTTTTT.

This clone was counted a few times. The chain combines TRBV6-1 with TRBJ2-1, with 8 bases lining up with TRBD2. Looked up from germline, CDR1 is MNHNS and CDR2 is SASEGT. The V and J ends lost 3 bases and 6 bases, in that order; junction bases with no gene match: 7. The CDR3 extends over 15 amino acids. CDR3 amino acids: CASSDPGGPLNEQFF. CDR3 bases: TGTGCCAGCAGTGACCCGGGGGGGCCTCTCAATGAGCAGTTCTTC.

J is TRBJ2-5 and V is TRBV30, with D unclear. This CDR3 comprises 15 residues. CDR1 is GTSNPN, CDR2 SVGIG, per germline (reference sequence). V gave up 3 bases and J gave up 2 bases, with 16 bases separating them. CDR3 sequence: CAWSLGARVQETQYF. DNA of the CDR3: TGTGCCTGGAGCCTTGGTGCCCGAGTACAAGAGACCCAGTACTTC. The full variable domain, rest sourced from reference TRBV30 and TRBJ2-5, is SQTIHQWPATLVQPVGSPLSLECTVEGTSNPNLYWYRQAAGRGLQLLFYSVGIGQISSEVPQNLSASRPQDRQFILSSKKLLLSDSGFYLCAWSLGARVQETQYFGPGTRLLVL.

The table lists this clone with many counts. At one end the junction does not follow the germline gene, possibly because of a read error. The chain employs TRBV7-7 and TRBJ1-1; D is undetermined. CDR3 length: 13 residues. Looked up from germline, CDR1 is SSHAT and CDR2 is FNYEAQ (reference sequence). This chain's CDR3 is CASSLDATTEAFF. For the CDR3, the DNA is TGTGCTAGCAGCTTGGACGCAACAACTGAAGCTTTCTTT.

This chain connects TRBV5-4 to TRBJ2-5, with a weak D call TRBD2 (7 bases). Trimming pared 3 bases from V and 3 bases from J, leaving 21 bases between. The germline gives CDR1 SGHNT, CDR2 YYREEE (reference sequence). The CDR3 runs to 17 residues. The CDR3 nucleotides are TGTGCCAGCAGCTCGAGTAGGGGGTTGCTAGCGGAAGAGACCCAGTACTTC. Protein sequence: CASSSSRGLLAEETQYF.

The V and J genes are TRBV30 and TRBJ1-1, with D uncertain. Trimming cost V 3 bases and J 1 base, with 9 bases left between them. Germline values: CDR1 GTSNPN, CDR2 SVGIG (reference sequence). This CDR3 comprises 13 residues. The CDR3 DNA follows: TGTGCCTGGAGAATGTCAAGGAACACTGAAGCTTTCTTT. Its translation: CAWRMSRNTEAFF. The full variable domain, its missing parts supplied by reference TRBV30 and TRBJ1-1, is SQTIHQWPATLVQPVGSPLSLECTVEGTSNPNLYWYRQAAGRGLQLLFYSVGIGQISSEVPQNLSASRPQDRQFILSSKKLLLSDSGFYLCAWRMSRNTEAFFGQGTRLTVV.

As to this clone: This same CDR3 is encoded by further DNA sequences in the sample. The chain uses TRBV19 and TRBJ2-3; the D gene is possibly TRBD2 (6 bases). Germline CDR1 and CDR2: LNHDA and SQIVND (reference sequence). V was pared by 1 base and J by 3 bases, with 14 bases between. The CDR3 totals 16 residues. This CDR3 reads CASSIGRRGGTDTQYF. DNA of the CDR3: TGTGCCAGTAGTATAGGGAGACGGGGAGGAACAGATACGCAGTATTTT.

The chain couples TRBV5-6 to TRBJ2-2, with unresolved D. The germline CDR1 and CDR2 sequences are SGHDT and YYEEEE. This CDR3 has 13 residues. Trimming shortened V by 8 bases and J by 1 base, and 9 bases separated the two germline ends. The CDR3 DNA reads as TGTGCCAGTTACGTAGGGAACACCGGGGAGCTGTTTTTT. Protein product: CASYVGNTGELFF.

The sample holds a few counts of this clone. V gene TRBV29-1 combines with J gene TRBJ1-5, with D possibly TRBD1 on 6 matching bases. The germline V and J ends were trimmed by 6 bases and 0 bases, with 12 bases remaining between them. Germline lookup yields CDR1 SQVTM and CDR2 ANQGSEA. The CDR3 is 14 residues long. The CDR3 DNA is TGCAGCGTCGTCCAGGGGTCTAGCAATCAGCCCCAGCATTTT. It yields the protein CSVVQGSSNQPQHF.

CDR3 loop: CASRRTGGYNEQFF. CDR3 in DNA: TGTGCCAGCAGGCGGACAGGGGGTTACAATGAGCAGTTCTTC. The genes are TRBV6-1 and TRBJ2-1, with 10 nucleotides matching TRBD1. The germline CDR1 and CDR2 sequences are MNHNS and SASEGT. V dropped 6 bases and J dropped 4; count of bases not matched to a gene: 3. The CDR3 extends over 14 amino acids.

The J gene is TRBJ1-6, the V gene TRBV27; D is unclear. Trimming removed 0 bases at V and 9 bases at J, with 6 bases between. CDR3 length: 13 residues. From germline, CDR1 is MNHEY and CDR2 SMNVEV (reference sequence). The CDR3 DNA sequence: TGTGCCAGCAGTTTATCACGGGGTTCACCCCTCCACTTT. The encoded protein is CASSLSRGSPLHF.

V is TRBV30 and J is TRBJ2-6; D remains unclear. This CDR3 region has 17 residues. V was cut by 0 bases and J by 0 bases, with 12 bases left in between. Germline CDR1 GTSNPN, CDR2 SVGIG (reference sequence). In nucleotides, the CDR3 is TGTGCCTGGAGTGTAGCAGGTCCAACCTCTGGGGCCAACGTCCTGACTTTC. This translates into CAWSVAGPTSGANVLTF.

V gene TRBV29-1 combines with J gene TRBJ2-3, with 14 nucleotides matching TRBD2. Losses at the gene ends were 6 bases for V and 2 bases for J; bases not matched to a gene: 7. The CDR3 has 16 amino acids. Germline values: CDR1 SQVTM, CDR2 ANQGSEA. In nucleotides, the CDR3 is TGCAGCGTCGGGGGACTAGCGGGGGCGAACACAGATACGCAGTATTTT. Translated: CSVGGLAGANTDTQYF.

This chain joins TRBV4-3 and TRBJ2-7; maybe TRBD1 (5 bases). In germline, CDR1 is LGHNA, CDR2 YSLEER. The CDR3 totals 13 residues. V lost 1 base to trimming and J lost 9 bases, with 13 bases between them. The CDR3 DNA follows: TGCGCCAGCAGCCAAGGCCTAAGGGGATGGCAGTACTTC. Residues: CASSQGLRGWQYF.

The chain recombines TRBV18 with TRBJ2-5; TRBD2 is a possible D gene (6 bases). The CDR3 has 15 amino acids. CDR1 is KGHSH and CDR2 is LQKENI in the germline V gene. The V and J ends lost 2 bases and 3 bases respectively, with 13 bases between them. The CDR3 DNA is TGTGCCAGCTCACCAAGGGCAGGGACTGAAGAGACCCAGTACTTC. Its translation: CASSPRAGTEETQYF. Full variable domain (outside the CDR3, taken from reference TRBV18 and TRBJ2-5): NAGVMQNPRHLVRRRGQEARLRCSPMKGHSHVYWYRQLPEEGLKFMVYLQKENIIDESGMPKERFSAEFPKEGPSILRIQQVVRGDSAAYFCASSPRAGTEETQYFGPGTRLLVL.

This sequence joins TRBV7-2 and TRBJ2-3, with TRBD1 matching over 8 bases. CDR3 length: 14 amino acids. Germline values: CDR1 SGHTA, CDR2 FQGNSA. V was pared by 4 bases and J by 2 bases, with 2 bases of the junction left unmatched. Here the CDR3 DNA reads TGTGCCAGCAGCTCGGACAGGGTCACAGATACGCAGTATTTT. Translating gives CASSSDRVTDTQYF.

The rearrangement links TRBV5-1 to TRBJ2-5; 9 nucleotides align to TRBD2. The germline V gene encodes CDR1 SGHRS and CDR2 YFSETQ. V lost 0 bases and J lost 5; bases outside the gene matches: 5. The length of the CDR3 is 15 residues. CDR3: CASSLVLAGMETQYF. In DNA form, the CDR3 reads TGCGCCAGCAGCTTGGTCCTAGCGGGGATGGAGACCCAGTACTTC.

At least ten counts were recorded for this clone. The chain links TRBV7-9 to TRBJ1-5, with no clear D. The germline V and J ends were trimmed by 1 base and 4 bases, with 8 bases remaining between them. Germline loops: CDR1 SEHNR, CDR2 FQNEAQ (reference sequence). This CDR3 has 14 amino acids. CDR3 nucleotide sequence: TGTGCCAGCAGCTTAGACGGGGTTAATCAGCCCCAGCATTTT. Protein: CASSLDGVNQPQHF.

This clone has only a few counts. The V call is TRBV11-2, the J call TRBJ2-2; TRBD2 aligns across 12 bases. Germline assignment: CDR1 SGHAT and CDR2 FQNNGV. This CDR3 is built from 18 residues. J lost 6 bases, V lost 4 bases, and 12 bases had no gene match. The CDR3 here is CASSSRLAGAESAGELFF. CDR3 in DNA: TGTGCCAGCAGCTCTCGACTAGCGGGGGCCGAGAGTGCCGGGGAGCTGTTTTTT.

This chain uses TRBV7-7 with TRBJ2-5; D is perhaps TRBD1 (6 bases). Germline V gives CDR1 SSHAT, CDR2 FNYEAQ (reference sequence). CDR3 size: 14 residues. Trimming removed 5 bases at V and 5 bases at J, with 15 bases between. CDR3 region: CASSPGITGETQYF. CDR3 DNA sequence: TGTGCCAGCAGCCCCGGAATAACAGGGGAGACCCAGTACTTC.

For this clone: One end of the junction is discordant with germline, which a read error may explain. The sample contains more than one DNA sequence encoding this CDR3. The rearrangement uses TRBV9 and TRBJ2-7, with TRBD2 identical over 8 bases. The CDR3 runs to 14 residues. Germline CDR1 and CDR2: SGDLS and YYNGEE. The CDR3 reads CASSVEAGDYEQYF. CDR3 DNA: TGTGCTAGCAGCGTAGAAGCGGGAGACTACGAGCAGTACTTC.

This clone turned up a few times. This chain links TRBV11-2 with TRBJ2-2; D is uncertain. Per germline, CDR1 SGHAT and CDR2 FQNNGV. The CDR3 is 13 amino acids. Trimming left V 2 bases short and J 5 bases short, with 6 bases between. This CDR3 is CASSLLNTGELFF. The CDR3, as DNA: TGTGCCAGCAGCTTATTGAATACCGGGGAGCTGTTTTTT. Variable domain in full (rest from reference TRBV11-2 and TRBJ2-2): EAGVAQSPRYKIIEKRQSVAFWCNPISGHATLYWYQQILGQGPKLLIQFQNNGVVDDSQLPKDRFSAERLKGVDSTLKIQPAKLEDSAVYLCASSLLNTGELFFGEGSRLTVL.